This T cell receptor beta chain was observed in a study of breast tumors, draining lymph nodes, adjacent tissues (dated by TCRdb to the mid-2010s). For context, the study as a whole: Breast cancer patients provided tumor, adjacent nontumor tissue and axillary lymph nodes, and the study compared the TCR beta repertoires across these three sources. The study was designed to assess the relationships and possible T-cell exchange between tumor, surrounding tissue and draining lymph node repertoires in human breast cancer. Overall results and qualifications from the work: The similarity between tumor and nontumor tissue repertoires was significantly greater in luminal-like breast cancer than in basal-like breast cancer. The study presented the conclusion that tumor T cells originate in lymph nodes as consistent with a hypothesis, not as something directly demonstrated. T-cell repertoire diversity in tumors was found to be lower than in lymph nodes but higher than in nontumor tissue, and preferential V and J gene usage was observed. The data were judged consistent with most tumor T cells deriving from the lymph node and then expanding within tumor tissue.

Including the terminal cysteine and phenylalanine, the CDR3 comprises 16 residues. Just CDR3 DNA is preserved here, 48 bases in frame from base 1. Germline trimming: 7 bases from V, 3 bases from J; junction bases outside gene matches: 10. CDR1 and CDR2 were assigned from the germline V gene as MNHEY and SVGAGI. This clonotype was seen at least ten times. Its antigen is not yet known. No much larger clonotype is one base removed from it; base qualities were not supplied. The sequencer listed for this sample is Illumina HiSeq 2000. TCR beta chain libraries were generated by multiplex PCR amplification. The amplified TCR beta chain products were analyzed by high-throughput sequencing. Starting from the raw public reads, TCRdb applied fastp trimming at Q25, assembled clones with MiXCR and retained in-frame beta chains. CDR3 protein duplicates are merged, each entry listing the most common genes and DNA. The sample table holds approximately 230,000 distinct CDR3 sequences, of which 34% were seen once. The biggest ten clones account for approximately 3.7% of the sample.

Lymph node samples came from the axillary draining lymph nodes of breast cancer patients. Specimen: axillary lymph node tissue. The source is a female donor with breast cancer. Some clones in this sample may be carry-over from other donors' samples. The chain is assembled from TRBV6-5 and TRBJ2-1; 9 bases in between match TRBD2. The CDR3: CASTKGLAGYYNEQFF. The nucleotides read TGTGCCAGCACAAAAGGGCTAGCGGGGTACTACAATGAGCAGTTCTTC.